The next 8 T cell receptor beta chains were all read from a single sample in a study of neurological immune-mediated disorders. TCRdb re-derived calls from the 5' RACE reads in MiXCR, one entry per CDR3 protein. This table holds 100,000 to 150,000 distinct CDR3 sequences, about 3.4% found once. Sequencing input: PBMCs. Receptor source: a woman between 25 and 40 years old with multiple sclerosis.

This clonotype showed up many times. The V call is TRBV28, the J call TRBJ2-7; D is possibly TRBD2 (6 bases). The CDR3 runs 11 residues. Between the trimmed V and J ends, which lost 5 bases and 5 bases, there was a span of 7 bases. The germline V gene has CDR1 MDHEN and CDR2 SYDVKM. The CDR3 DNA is TGTGCCAGCAGTGAGCGGGACGAGCAGTACTTC. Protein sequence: CASSERDEQYF.

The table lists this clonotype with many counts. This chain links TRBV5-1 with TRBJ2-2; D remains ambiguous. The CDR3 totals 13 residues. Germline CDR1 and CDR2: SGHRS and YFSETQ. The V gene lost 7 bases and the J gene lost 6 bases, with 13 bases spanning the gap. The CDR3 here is CASGVRDAGELFF. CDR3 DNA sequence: TGCGCCAGCGGGGTACGCGATGCCGGGGAGCTGTTTTTT.

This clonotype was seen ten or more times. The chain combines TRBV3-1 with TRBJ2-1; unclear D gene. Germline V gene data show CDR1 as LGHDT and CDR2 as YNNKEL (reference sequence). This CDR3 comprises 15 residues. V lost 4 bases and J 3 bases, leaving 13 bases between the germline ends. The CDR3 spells CASSPTADYYNEQFF. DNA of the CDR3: TGTGCCAGCAGCCCGACGGCAGATTACTACAATGAGCAGTTCTTC.

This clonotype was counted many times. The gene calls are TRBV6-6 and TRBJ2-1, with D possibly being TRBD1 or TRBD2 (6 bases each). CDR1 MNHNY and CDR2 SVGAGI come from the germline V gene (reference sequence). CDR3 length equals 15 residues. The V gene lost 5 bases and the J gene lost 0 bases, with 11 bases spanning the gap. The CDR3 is CASSTGRISYNEQFF. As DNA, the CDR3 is TGTGCCAGCAGTACAGGGAGGATCTCCTACAATGAGCAGTTCTTC.

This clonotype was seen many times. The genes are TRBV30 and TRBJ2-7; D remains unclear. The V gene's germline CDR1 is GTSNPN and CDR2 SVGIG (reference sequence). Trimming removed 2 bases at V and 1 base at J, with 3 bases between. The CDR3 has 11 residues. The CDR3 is CAWSQSYEQYF. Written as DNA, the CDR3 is TGTGCCTGGAGTCAATCCTACGAGCAGTACTTC.

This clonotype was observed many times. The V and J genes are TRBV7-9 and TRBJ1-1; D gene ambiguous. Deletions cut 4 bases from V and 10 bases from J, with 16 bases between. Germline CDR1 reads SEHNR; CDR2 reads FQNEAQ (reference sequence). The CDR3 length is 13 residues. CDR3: CASSYLGSGGAFF. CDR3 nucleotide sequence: TGTGCCAGCAGCTACCTTGGATCTGGCGGAGCTTTCTTT. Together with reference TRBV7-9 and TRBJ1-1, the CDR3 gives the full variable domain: DTGVSQNPRHKITKRGQNVTFRCDPISEHNRLYWYRQTLGQGPEFLTYFQNEAQLEKSRLLSDRFSAERPKGSFSTLEIQRTEQGDSAMYLCASSYLGSGGAFFGQGTRLTVV.

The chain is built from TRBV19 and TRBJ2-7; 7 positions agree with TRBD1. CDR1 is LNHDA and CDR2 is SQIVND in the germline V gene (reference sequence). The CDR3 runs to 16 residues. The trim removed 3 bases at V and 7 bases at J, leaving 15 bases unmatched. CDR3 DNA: TGTGCCAGTAGTATTGGCTTAGGGACAGAAAAGGAAGAGCAGTACTTC. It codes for CASSIGLGTEKEEQYF.

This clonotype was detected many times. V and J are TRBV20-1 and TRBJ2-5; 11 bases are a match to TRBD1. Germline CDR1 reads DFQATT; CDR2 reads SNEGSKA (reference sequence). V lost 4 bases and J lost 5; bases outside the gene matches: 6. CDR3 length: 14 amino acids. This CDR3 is CSATGQGARETQYF. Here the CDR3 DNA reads TGCAGTGCTACAGGACAGGGGGCCAGGGAGACCCAGTACTTC.